Detailed here is one T cell receptor (beta chain). The antigen remains undetermined. Alongside a J-beta primer mix, a sample-barcoded 5' primer served in a second PCR lasting about 6 to 11 cycles. A template-switch adaptor with 12 random nucleotides tagged each cDNA molecule. Using its own MiXCR run on the 5' RACE reads, TCRdb lists one record per CDR3 protein. In the table there are over a million distinct CDR3 sequences, 42% of which are singletons. This entry belongs to a study of blood T cells in healthy people across ages. General observations from the study: Unsorted PBMCs blocked a conclusive comparison of naive and antigen-experienced cells.

The CDR3 runs 14 residues. The V end lost 2 bases, the J end lost 0 bases, and 7 bases lay between the germline ends. CDR1 is MGHRA and CDR2 is YSYEKL in the germline V gene. Material: blood. The receptor comes from a young woman in good health. The J gene is TRBJ2-5, the V gene TRBV4-1; D gene uncertain. The DNA of the CDR3 is TGCGCCAGCAGCCAAAGCCAGAACCAAGAGACCCAGTACTTC. Translation gives CASSQSQNQETQYF.